These 19 T cell receptor beta chains were sequenced from one sample in a study of blood T cell repertoires in COVID-19. Profiling relied on immunoSEQ multiplex PCR, and the TCRdb table lists in-frame clones only, not all of them. The table records 300,000 to 350,000 clones, approximately 85% of them present only once. Sequencing was done on a sample of PBMCs or T cells enriched from blood (not recorded which). These TCRs come from a man aged 30 to 39 who had recovered from COVID-19.

This clone was detected a few times. The chain employs TRBV6-5 and TRBJ1-1, with a possible D match to TRBD1 (6 bases). V was trimmed by 6 bases and J by 1 base, leaving 12 bases between them. The CDR3 has 14 amino acids. Germline CDR1 and CDR2: MNHEY and SVGAGI. The CDR3: CASSLMTGNTEAFF. In nucleotides, the CDR3 is TGTGCCAGCAGCCTTATGACAGGGAACACTGAAGCTTTCTTT.

V is TRBV18 and J is TRBJ1-2, with 9 bases aligning to TRBD1. The V gene end was trimmed by 3 bases and the J gene end by 8 bases; junction bases not matched to a gene: 10. There are 15 residues in the CDR3. Germline values: CDR1 KGHSH, CDR2 LQKENI. The CDR3 here is CASSPWDREVSGYTF. The CDR3 DNA sequence: TGTGCCAGCTCACCCTGGGACAGGGAGGTTTCCGGCTACACCTTC.

The chain uses TRBV21-1 and TRBJ1-4. TRBV21-1 is a listed pseudogene. This CDR3 contains 17 residues. Written as DNA, the CDR3 is TGTGCCAGCAGCAAAAAGGTCAAACCGGGGGTGGATGAAAAACTGTTTTTT. Amino acid sequence: CASSKKVKPGVDEKLFF.

The chain is built from TRBV7-8 and TRBJ1-1, with D uncertain. The V end was cut by 0 bases, the J end by 6 bases, with 11 bases between. The germline gives CDR1 SGHVS, CDR2 FQNEAQ. The CDR3 totals 14 residues. Here the CDR3 reads CASSLAGSYAEAFF. The CDR3 DNA reads as TGTGCCAGCAGCTTAGCCGGGTCCTACGCTGAAGCTTTCTTT.

This rearrangement joins TRBV11-2 to TRBJ2-7, with 9 nucleotides matching TRBD1. The CDR3 runs 15 residues. Germline-derived CDR1 and CDR2 are SGHAT and FQNNGV. Losses at the gene ends were 5 bases for V and 4 bases for J; bases not matched to a gene: 9. This CDR3 reads CASSRLTGGLYEQYF. CDR3 DNA sequence: TGTGCCAGCAGCCGCCTCACAGGGGGCCTTTACGAGCAGTACTTC. The whole variable domain, filled in from reference TRBV11-2 and TRBJ2-7, reads EAGVAQSPRYKIIEKRQSVAFWCNPISGHATLYWYQQILGQGPKLLIQFQNNGVVDDSQLPKDRFSAERLKGVDSTLKIQPAKLEDSAVYLCASSRLTGGLYEQYFGPGTRLTVT.

The rearrangement uses TRBV2 and TRBJ2-7; 7 bases agree with TRBD1. Germline V gene lookup returns CDR1 SNHLY and CDR2 FYNNEI. This CDR3 spans 14 amino acids. V lost 3 bases, J lost 4 bases, and 6 bases stayed unmatched. As DNA, the CDR3 is TGTGCCAGCAGTGATGAACAGGGGACGTACGAGCAGTACTTC. Translating it yields CASSDEQGTYEQYF.

The count of this clone is one. The chain carries TRBV6-2 or TRBV6-3 and TRBJ2-7; 9 positions agree with TRBD1. CDR3 length equals 15 residues. Germline values: CDR1 MNHEY, CDR2 SVGEGT. The V segment lost 2 bases and the J segment 2 bases; nucleotides outside the gene matches: 4. The DNA for the CDR3 is TGTGCCAGCAGTTACAGGACAGGGGACGCCTACGAGCAGTACTTC. Translating it yields CASSYRTGDAYEQYF.

The chain couples TRBV3-1 (or the pseudogene TRBV3-2) to TRBJ1-3; maybe TRBD1 (5 bases). The CDR3 totals 15 residues. Trimming took off 3 bases at V and 3 bases at J, with 12 bases between the two ends. CDR1 is LGHDT and CDR2 is YNNKEL in the germline V gene (reference sequence). The CDR3 here is CASSHSGTHGNTIYF. The DNA of the CDR3 is TGTGCCAGCAGCCATTCAGGGACTCATGGAAACACCATATATTTT.

The chain employs TRBV9 and TRBJ1-1; TRBD1 aligns across 12 bases. The CDR3 spans 16 residues. Germline CDR1 reads SGDLS; CDR2 reads YYNGEE. The J segment lost 5 bases and the V segment lost 0 bases, leaving 5 bases of the junction unmatched. This CDR3 reads CASSVAGQGARTEAFF. CDR3 DNA sequence: TGTGCCAGCAGCGTAGCGGGACAGGGGGCACGAACTGAAGCTTTCTTT.

The rearrangement joins TRBV3-1 (or the pseudogene TRBV3-2) to TRBJ1-4; the match to TRBD1 covers 8 bases. V gave up 7 bases and J gave up 5 bases; unmatched junction bases: 9. This CDR3 has 15 residues. Per the germline V gene, CDR1 is LGHDT and CDR2 is YNNKEL (reference sequence). In DNA form, the CDR3 reads TGTGCCAGCACCTTCGGTAGGACAGGGAATGAAAAACTGTTTTTT. Its protein is CASTFGRTGNEKLFF.

This clone was counted once. J is TRBJ1-2 and V is TRBV6-1; 7 bases line up with TRBD1. This CDR3 is built from 14 residues. Germline V gives CDR1 MNHNS, CDR2 SASEGT. V lost 3 bases, J lost 6 bases, and 7 bases stayed unmatched. The CDR3 bases are TGTGCCAGCAGTGACCGAGGGCAGGGGGATGGCTACACCTTC. Amino acid sequence: CASSDRGQGDGYTF.

There are a few counts of this clone. The rearrangement joins TRBV7-9 to TRBJ1-4; 8 nucleotides line up with TRBD1. From germline, CDR1 is SEHNR and CDR2 FQNEAQ (reference sequence). The CDR3 contains 17 residues. V was clipped by 8 bases and J by 2 bases; unmatched bases: 13. CDR3 region: CASVDRGVRITNEKLFF. The CDR3 DNA reads TGTGCCAGCGTTGACAGGGGTGTTCGTATCACTAATGAAAAACTGTTTTTT.

J is TRBJ2-7 and V is TRBV10-3, with 7 bases aligning to TRBD2. The germline V gene has CDR1 ENHRY and CDR2 SYGVKD. The V and J ends lost 3 bases and 6 bases, in that order; junction bases with no gene match: 2. The CDR3 spans 12 residues. The DNA of the CDR3 is TGTGCCATCAGTGACAGGGAGGGCGAGCAGTACTTC. It codes for CAISDREGEQYF.

The chain carries TRBV19 and TRBJ1-5; the match to TRBD1 covers 8 bases. The CDR3 totals 15 residues. J was trimmed by 10 bases and V by 1 base; bases with no gene match: 9. Germline V gives CDR1 LNHDA, CDR2 SQIVND (reference sequence). CDR3 DNA: TGTGCCAGTAGTATAGCTCAGGGGGCAGATGGACCCCAGCATTTT. Encoded protein: CASSIAQGADGPQHF.

J is TRBJ1-5 and V is TRBV5-6; D gene uncertain. V shed 2 bases and J shed 0 bases, with 15 bases lying between them. The CDR3 length is 17 residues. CDR1 and CDR2 (germline): SGHDT, YYEEEE. CDR3 sequence (DNA): TGTGCCAGCAGCTTTTTTGCAGGTGGCGCTAGCAATCAGCCCCAGCATTTT. It translates to CASSFFAGGASNQPQHF. Drawing the rest from reference TRBV5-6 and TRBJ1-5, the complete variable domain is DAGVTQSPTHLIKTRGQQVTLRCSPKSGHDTVSWYQQALGQGPQFIFQYYEEEERQRGNFPDRFSGHQFPNYSSELNVNALLLGDSALYLCASSFFAGGASNQPQHFGDGTRLSIL.

The J gene is TRBJ2-1, the V gene TRBV2, with 11 bases identical to TRBD1. CDR3 length: 15 residues. The V and J ends lost 5 bases and 3 bases, in that order; junction bases with no gene match: 3. The V gene's germline CDR1 is SNHLY and CDR2 FYNNEI. This chain's CDR3 is CASSRGTGGYNEQFF. The CDR3 coding sequence is TGTGCCAGCAGTCGCGGGACAGGGGGCTACAATGAGCAGTTCTTC.

The table lists this clone with a few counts. J is TRBJ2-1 and V is TRBV18; 9 bases match TRBD1. This CDR3 spans 16 amino acids. Germline V gene lookup returns CDR1 KGHSH and CDR2 LQKENI. V was clipped by 0 bases and J by 10 bases; unmatched bases: 10. The CDR3 DNA sequence: TGTGCCAGCTCACCACCGATGTTTACAGGGGGCGGAGAGCAGTTCTTC. Residues: CASSPPMFTGGGEQFF.

The J gene is TRBJ1-2, the V gene TRBV7-8; D gene unclear. V shed 2 bases and J shed 2 bases, with 18 bases lying between them. In germline, CDR1 is SGHVS, CDR2 FQNEAQ. This CDR3 contains 17 residues. The CDR3: CASSLTGNTRRNYGYTF. CDR3 DNA: TGTGCCAGCAGCTTAACCGGAAATACTCGGAGGAACTATGGCTACACCTTC.

The chain uses TRBV25-1 and TRBJ1-2; TRBD1 aligns across 11 bases. The CDR3 extends over 13 amino acids. V was clipped by 3 bases and J by 8 bases; unmatched bases: 2. Germline CDR1 MGHDK, CDR2 SYGVNS. The CDR3 DNA follows: TGTGCCAGCAGTGAGGACAGGGGGCAAGGCTACACCTTC. Its protein product is CASSEDRGQGYTF.